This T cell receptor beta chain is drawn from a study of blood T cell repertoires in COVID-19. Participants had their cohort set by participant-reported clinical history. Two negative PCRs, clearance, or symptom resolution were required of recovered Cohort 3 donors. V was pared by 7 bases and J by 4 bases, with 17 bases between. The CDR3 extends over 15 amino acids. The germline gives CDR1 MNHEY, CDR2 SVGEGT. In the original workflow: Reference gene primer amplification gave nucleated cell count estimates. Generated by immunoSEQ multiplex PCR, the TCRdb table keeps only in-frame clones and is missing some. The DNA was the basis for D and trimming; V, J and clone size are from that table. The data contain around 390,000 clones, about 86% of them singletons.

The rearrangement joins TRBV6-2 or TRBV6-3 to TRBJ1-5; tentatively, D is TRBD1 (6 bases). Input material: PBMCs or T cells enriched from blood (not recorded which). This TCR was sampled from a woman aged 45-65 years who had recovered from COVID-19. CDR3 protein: CASTPGDNSNQPQHF. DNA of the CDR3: TGTGCCAGCACCCCGGGGGACAACTCAAATCAGCCCCAGCATTTT.